The T cell receptor beta chain under discussion was sequenced for a study of identical twins (dated by TCRdb to the mid-2010s). General notes on the study: To test whether fetal clonotypes persist, the study used deep sequencing on TCR alpha and beta repertoires from monozygotic twins, unrelated adults of various ages, and cord blood. To rule out contamination, the twin experiments were replicated at different times with different library preparation protocols.

Every donor in the study was a healthy Caucasian. The twin cohort consisted of three pairs of female monozygotic twins, all aged roughly 18 to 29 years. Positive isolation kits from Invitrogen were used to isolate CD4+ and CD8+ T cell populations. This clonotype was seen only a few times. It lacks a known antigen. Nothing much larger sits one base from this clone, and base qualities are not available. The germline V gene specifies MNHNS as CDR1 and SASEGT as CDR2. At the junction V is shortened by 5 bases and J by 1 base; bases outside the gene matches: 4. The CDR3 has 15 amino acids, counting the end cysteine and phenylalanine. The DNA shown is the 45-base CDR3, in frame from base 1. What the authors observed across the whole study: Abundant cord blood beta clonotypes had fewer insertions, young adult naive repertoires showed a similar but weaker trend, and memory repertoires showed no such trend. Invariant T cells such as MAIT and iNKT could partly confound zero-insertion analyses, although diverse VJ usage argued against such confounding for most clonotypes. Because the same donors could not be followed over many years, the conclusions relied on cross-sectional statistical analysis. The excess sharing between twins in beta out-of-frame sequences was weaker because fewer shared sequences reduced the signal-to-noise ratio. Recombination models systematically underestimated out-of-frame TCR alpha sharing in monozygotic twins but agreed with sharing between unrelated individuals. Compared with coincidental sharing between unrelated individuals, out-of-frame TCR alpha sequences shared between twins showed an excess of sequences with low generation probability.

Library method: 5' RACE. Data came from an Illumina HiSeq 2000. A universal primer binding site was introduced by template switching, and a unique molecular identifier was present in the final cDNA, enabling accurate counting of TCR cDNA molecules. Specific primers in the conserved constant-segment region were used to synthesize first-strand cDNA for the TCR alpha and beta chains. To control for contamination, every cDNA library carried two barcodes: a SMART-Mk sample barcode plus Illumina barcodes. TruSeq adapter sequences along with Illumina sample barcodes were introduced in two successive PCR steps. Sequencing of the TCR alpha and beta cDNA libraries was done on the Illumina HiSeq platform using custom primers. Concerning the study's data processing: Unique molecular identifiers were extracted from raw reads with MiGEC, and CDR3 positions were determined with MiXCR. For each individual, recombination models were inferred using an EM algorithm with the repgenHMM and IGoR tools. The tcR package in R was used for shared clonotype analysis, with sharing normalized by the product of cloneset sizes. To study raw recombination without the effects of thymic and clonal selection, out-of-frame nonproductive sequences were analyzed. TCRdb applied fastp at Q25 and MiXCR to the public reads, then kept only in-frame beta chains. A single entry per CDR3 protein holds the most common genes and DNA from its merged rows. These V and J calls derive from TCRdb rather than the authors' analysis. The sample data list fewer than 550,000 distinct CDR3 sequences, and 14% of these were observed just once. The ten most abundant clones make up 0.8% to 1% of the sample.

This sample also appeared in a second study, on yellow fever vaccine responses in identical twins. The second publication reports: According to the authors, the vaccine-induced T cell response in identical twins seemed to be partly convergent and partly specific to each individual. In the study, vaccine-responding T cell clones were precisely tracked in identical twins.

This receptor was identified in a woman aged 18-30 years in good health. The material sequenced was CD4+ T cells sorted from blood. Recombination connected TRBV6-1 to TRBJ2-1, with TRBD2 identical over 8 junction bases. The sequenced DNA is TGTGCCAGCAGTCGTGCGGGAGGATCCTACAATGAGCAGTTCTTC. This sequence encodes CASSRAGGSYNEQFF.